These 4 T cell receptor beta chains originate from one sample sequenced in a study of OX40 agonist ivuxolimab in advanced cancers. TCRdb's table, derived via immunoSEQ multiplex PCR, lists solely in-frame clones and lacks some. The sample includes about 80,000 clones, about 81% of them seen just once. Sample: CD4+ or CD8+ T cells sorted from blood, taken in a trial of the OX40 agonist ivuxolimab. The source is an adult with an advanced solid tumor such as melanoma, head and neck, liver or kidney cancer.

The chain recombines TRBV5-1 with TRBJ2-3, with 7 positions matching TRBD2. With V trimmed by 3 bases and J by 0 bases, 7 bases remained unmatched. The CDR3 extends over 16 amino acids. Per the germline V gene, CDR1 is SGHRS and CDR2 is YFSETQ. The chain's CDR3 is CASSSRASGSTDTQYF. CDR3 in DNA: TGCGCCAGCAGCTCCCGGGCTAGCGGTAGCACAGATACGCAGTATTTT.

V and J are TRBV30 and TRBJ2-1, with D possibly TRBD1 on 6 matching bases. CDR3 size: 14 residues. V was cut by 0 bases and J by 6 bases, with 12 bases left in between. Germline loops: CDR1 GTSNPN, CDR2 SVGIG (reference sequence). The CDR3 protein is CAWSVNREINEQFF. The CDR3 nucleotides read TGTGCCTGGAGTGTAAACAGGGAGATCAATGAGCAGTTCTTC.

The rearrangement joins TRBV9 to TRBJ2-5, with a weak D call TRBD2 (6 bases). The germline V and J ends were trimmed by 3 bases and 0 bases, with 15 bases remaining between them. Germline V gene lookup returns CDR1 SGDLS and CDR2 YYNGEE. CDR3 length: 16 residues. The CDR3 here is CASSAPLAGDQETQYF. The DNA of the CDR3 is TGTGCCAGCAGCGCCCCACTAGCTGGAGACCAAGAGACCCAGTACTTC.

This chain uses TRBV11-2 with TRBJ1-3; D call uncertain. Germline CDR1 is SGHAT and CDR2 is FQNNGV. The CDR3 runs 17 residues. V lost 0 bases and J lost 0, with 12 bases in between. The CDR3 loop reads CASSLDPAEYSGNTIYF. The CDR3 DNA reads TGTGCCAGCAGCTTAGATCCTGCCGAGTACTCTGGAAACACCATATATTTT.